The clone carrying this T cell receptor (beta chain) was recorded many times. These data come from a study of Graves' ophthalmopathy and Graves' hyperthyroidism. Study details: Peripheral blood was gathered at the point of initial diagnosis, before any treatment started.

The germline gives CDR1 SGHTA, CDR2 FQGNSA. The ends lost 5 bases at V and 3 bases at J; junction bases unmatched: 7. The CDR3 totals 14 residues. Investigators amplified TCR beta CDR3 regions from RNA transcripts. In the first round, RT-PCR was carried out with HTBI primers, and a multiplex PCR formed the second round. A single record per CDR3 protein comes from TCRdb applying MiXCR to the multiplex PCR reads. In the table there are hundreds of thousands of distinct CDR3 sequences, under 25% of which are singletons. Stable hyperthyroidism referred to disease that showed no ophthalmopathy within 18 months of follow-up. Excluded: other autoimmune disease, uncontrolled infection, pregnancy or lactation. Orbital computed tomography and thyroid ultrasound, along with TRAb, serum thyroxine and clinical symptoms, underpinned diagnosis.

This receptor was identified in a woman between 18 and 30 years old with stable Graves' hyperthyroidism. Sequencing was done on a sample of peripheral blood. V gene TRBV7-2 combines with J gene TRBJ2-7, with 7 bases aligning to TRBD1. For the CDR3, the DNA is TGTGCCAGCAGCCTGACAGGGAAGTTCTACGAGCAGTACTTC. Translating it yields CASSLTGKFYEQYF.